Described below is a single TCR beta chain sequence and its context. The data are from a study of Ad26.COV2.S vaccination and SARS-CoV-2 variants. Libraries were prepared by immunoSEQ multiplex PCR; TCRdb keeps only in-frame clonotypes and omits some of them. The sample includes around 350,000 clones, about 90% of them seen just once. The ends were cut back, 6 bases at V and 0 bases at J, with 12 bases in the middle. This CDR3 contains 16 residues. The V gene's germline CDR1 is ENHRY and CDR2 SYGVKD. The clonotype was recovered from a human donor who had recovered from COVID-19. This sample comprised peripheral blood, obtained after recovery from COVID-19. This chain connects TRBV10-3 to TRBJ1-6; unclear D gene. The CDR3 spells CAISPGESSYNSPLHF. CDR3 nucleotide sequence: TGTGCCATCAGCCCCGGGGAGAGCTCCTATAATTCACCCCTCCACTTT.